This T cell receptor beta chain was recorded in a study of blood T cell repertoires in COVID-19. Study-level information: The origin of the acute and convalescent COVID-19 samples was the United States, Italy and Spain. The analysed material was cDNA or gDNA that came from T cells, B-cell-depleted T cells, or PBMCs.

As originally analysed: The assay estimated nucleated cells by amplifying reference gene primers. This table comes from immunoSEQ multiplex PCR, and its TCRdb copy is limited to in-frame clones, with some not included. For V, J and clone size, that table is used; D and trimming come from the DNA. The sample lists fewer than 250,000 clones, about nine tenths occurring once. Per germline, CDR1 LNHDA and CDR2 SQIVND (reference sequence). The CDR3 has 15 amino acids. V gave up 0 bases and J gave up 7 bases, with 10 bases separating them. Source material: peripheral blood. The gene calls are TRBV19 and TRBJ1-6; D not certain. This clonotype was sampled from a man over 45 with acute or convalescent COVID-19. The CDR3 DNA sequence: TGTGCCAGTAGTATAGAGGGGAGACAAAATTCACCCCTCCACTTT. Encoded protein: CASSIEGRQNSPLHF.